Listed here are 3 T cell receptor beta chains from one sample, sequenced in a study of OX40 agonist ivuxolimab in advanced cancers. The data were produced by immunoSEQ multiplex PCR, yet TCRdb's version contains in-frame clones alone and is incomplete. The sample includes 10,000 to 14,000 clones, about 82% of them seen just once. The sample was CD4+ or CD8+ T cells sorted from blood, taken in a trial of the OX40 agonist ivuxolimab. Receptors were obtained from an adult with an advanced solid tumor such as melanoma, head and neck, liver or kidney cancer.

This sequence joins TRBV14 and TRBJ2-5; D perhaps matches TRBD2 (5 bases). With 0 bases removed from V and 1 base from J, the gap between germline ends came to 12 bases. CDR3 length equals 16 residues. The germline gives CDR1 SGHDN, CDR2 FVKESK. The CDR3 sequence is CASSQDSAGSQETQYF. CDR3 coding DNA: TGTGCCAGCAGCCAAGATTCGGCGGGCTCCCAAGAGACCCAGTACTTC.

J is TRBJ2-1 and V is TRBV13; maybe TRBD1 (5 bases). CDR3 length: 15 residues. The germline gives CDR1 PRHDT, CDR2 FYEKMQ (reference sequence). V was pared by 4 bases and J by 4 bases, with 14 bases between. The CDR3 DNA sequence: TGTGCCAGCAGCTCTTCAGGGTCGGGTTACAATGAGCAGTTCTTC. This codes for CASSSSGSGYNEQFF. The full variable domain, with the rest looked up from reference TRBV13 and TRBJ2-1, is AAGVIQSPRHLIKEKRETATLKCYPIPRHDTVYWYQQGPGQDPQFLISFYEKMQSDKGSIPDRFSAQQFSDYHSELNMSSLELGDSALYFCASSSSGSGYNEQFFGPGTRLTVL.

The count of this clone is one. The rearrangement joins TRBV6-6 to TRBJ2-5, with D perhaps assigned TRBD1 or TRBD2 (5 bases each). V was cut by 0 bases and J by 12 bases, with 11 bases left in between. The CDR3 runs 12 residues. CDR1 MNHNY and CDR2 SVGAGI come from the germline V gene (reference sequence). CDR3 DNA: TGTGCCAGCAGTTACTCGGGACCCGCCGAGTACTTC. Protein product: CASSYSGPAEYF.